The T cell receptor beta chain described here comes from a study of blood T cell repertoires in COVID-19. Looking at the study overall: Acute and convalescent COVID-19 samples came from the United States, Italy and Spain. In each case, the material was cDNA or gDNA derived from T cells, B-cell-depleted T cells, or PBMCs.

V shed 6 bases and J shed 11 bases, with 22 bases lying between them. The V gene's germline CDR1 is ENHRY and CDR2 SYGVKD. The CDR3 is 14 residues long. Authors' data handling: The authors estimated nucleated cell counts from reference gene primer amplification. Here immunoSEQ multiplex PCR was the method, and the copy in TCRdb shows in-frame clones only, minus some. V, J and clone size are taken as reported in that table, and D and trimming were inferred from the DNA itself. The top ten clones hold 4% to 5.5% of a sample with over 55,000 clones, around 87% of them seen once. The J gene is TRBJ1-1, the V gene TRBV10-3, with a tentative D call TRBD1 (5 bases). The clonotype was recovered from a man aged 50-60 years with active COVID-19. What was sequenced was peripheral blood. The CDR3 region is CAIRMGEGSLLAFF. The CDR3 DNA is TGTGCCATCAGGATGGGGGAGGGGAGCCTACTGGCTTTCTTT.